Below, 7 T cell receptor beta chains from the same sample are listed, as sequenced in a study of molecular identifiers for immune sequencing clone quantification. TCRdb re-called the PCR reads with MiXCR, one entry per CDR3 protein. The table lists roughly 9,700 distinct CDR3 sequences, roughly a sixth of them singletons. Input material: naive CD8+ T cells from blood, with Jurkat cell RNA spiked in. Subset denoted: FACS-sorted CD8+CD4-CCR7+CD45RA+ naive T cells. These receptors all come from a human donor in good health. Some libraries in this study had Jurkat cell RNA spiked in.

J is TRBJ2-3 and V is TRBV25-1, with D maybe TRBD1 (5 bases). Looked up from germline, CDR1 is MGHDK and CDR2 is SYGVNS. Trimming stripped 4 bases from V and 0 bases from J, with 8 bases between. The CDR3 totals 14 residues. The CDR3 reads CASSVQDSTDTQYF. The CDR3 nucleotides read TGTGCCAGCAGTGTACAGGACAGCACAGATACGCAGTATTTT.

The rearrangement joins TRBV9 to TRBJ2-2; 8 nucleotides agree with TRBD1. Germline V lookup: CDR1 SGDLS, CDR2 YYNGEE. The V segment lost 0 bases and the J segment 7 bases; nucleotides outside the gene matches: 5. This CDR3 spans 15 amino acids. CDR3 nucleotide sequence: TGTGCCAGCAGCGTAGCAGGGGGCGCTTACGGGGAGCTGTTTTTT. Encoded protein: CASSVAGGAYGELFF. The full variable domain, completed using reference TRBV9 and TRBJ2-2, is DSGVTQTPKHLITATGQRVTLRCSPRSGDLSVYWYQQSLDQGLQFLIQYYNGEERAKGNILERFSAQQFPDLHSELNLSSLELGDSALYFCASSVAGGAYGELFFGEGSRLTVL.

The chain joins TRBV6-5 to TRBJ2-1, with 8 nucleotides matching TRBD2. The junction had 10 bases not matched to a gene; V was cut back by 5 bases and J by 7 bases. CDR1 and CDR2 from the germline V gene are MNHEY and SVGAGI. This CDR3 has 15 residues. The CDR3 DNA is TGTGCCAGCAGTGCTACCGGGACTAGATGGAATGAGCAGTTCTTC. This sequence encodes CASSATGTRWNEQFF.

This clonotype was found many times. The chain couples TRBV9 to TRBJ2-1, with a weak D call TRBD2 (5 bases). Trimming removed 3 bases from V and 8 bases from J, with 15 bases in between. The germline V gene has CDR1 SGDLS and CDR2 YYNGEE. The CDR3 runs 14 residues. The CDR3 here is CASSAMTKTDEQFF. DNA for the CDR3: TGTGCCAGCAGCGCAATGACTAAGACCGATGAGCAGTTCTTC.

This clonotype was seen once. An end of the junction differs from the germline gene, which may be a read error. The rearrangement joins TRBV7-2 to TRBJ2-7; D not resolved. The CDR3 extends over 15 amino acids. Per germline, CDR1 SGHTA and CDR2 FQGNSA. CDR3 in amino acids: CASSLGTDSSHEQYF. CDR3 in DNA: TGTGCCAGCAGCTTAGGAACCGATAGCTCCCACGAGCAGTACTTC.

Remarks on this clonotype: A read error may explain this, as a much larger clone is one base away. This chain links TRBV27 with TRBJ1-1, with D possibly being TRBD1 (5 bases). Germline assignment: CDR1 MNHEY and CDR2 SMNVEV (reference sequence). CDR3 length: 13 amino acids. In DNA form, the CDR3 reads TGTGCCAGCGGTTTAAGGGGTAGCACTGAAGCTTTCTTT. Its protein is CASGLRGSTEAFF.

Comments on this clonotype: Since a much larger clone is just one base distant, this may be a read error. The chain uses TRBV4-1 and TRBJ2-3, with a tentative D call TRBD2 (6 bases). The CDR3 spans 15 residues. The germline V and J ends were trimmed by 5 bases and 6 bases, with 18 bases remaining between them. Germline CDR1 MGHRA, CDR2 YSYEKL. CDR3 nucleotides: TGCGCCAGCAGCTCGGGACTTATTCCCCGTGATACGCAGTATTTT. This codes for CASSSGLIPRDTQYF.